This TCR beta chain was sequenced during a study of cytomegalovirus exposure and HLA in healthy donors. Study findings and constraints: Most TCR sequences showed up rarely, but some public TCRs showed up in many donors.

Vbeta (60) and Jbeta (13) primers were used in the PCR. Here immunoSEQ multiplex PCR was the method, and the copy in TCRdb shows in-frame clones only, minus some. This sample carries about 99,000 clones, with 3% to 3.5% going to the ten biggest clones. The CDR3 sequence is 15 residues long. Germline V lookup: CDR1 SGHNT, CDR2 YYREEE (reference sequence). All the people who gave samples were healthy bone marrow donors. With regard to this clone: Its antigen is as yet unknown.

The receptor was isolated from a man aged 40-49 years in good health and CMV-seronegative. The chain links TRBV5-4 to TRBJ2-5, with 9 bases lining up with TRBD1. The end of the DNA fits TRBJ2-7 better, so the J call may be wrong. Sequencing was done on a sample of PBMCs. This CDR3 reads CASSLGGQGRSEQYF. CDR3 in DNA: TGTGCCAGCAGCTTGGGGGGACAGGGCAGATCCGAGCAGTACTTC.